A selection of T cell receptor beta chains follows, all from one sample in a study of blood T cell repertoires in COVID-19. Libraries were prepared by immunoSEQ multiplex PCR; TCRdb keeps only in-frame clonotypes and omits some of them. The sample has some 48,000 clones, approximately 90% seen once. What was sequenced was peripheral blood. The origin of the receptors is a woman of 80 years or more in a cohort sampled during active or convalescent COVID-19. Both conserved end residues are part of each CDR3. D genes are given only for firm matches. Some rows have no size entry. The others give once, few or many, or a class for an expanded clone.

J | size | V | D | CDR3 | DNA
TRBJ2-5 | . | TRBV9 | TRBD2 | CASSVEASGGGETQYF | TGTGCCAGCAGCGTAGAGGCTAGCGGGGGTGGGGAGACCCAGTACTTC
TRBJ2-1 | . | TRBV20-1 | . | CSASGAGNPNEQFF | TGCAGTGCGAGTGGGGCGGGAAACCCGAATGAGCAGTTCTTC
TRBJ2-7 | . | TRBV27 | . | CASSLFSQFSYEQYF | TGTGCCAGCAGTTTATTTAGCCAATTCTCCTACGAGCAGTACTTC
TRBJ1-2 | . | TRBV3-1/TRBV3-2 | . | CASSEGGLYGYTF | TGTGCCAGCAGTGAGGGAGGCCTCTATGGCTACACCTTC
TRBJ1-1 | . | TRBV18 | TRBD1 | CASSSQGRVTEAFF | TGTGCCAGCTCATCACAGGGGCGAGTCACTGAAGCTTTCTTT
TRBJ2-1 | . | TRBV7-3 | . | CASSPGDFRNEQFF | TGTGCCAGCAGCCCGGGGGACTTTCGGAATGAGCAGTTCTTC
TRBJ1-2 | . | TRBV10-3 | TRBD1 | CAISNRGRIGYTF | TGTGCCATCAGCAACAGGGGGCGCATCGGCTACACCTTC
TRBJ2-6 | . | TRBV7-8 | . | CAVQAPAGANVLTF | TGTGCCGTCCAGGCACCGGCTGGGGCCAACGTCCTGACTTTC
TRBJ2-7 | . | TRBV7-8 | . | CASSPSGYEQYF | TGTGCCAGCAGCCCTTCGGGGTACGAGCAGTACTTC
TRBJ1-2 | . | TRBV5-4 | . | CASSLSRQDYGYTF | TGTGCCAGCAGCTTGTCAAGGCAGGACTATGGCTACACCTTC
TRBJ2-2 | . | TRBV12-1 | . | CASKRNHTGELFF | TGTGCCAGTAAGCGGAATCACACCGGGGAGCTGTTTTTT
TRBJ2-7 | . | TRBV7-2 | TRBD2 | CASSPGLAGGRWGYEQYF | TGTGCCAGCAGCCCCGGACTAGCGGGAGGGCGTTGGGGCTACGAGCAGTACTTC
TRBJ2-7 | . | TRBV5-1 | . | CASSFQVSSYEQYF | TGCGCCAGCAGCTTCCAGGTATCCTCCTACGAGCAGTACTTC
TRBJ2-1 | . | TRBV24-1 | . | CATSDSVAESSYNEQFF | TGTGCCACCAGTGATTCGGTAGCGGAGAGCTCCTACAATGAGCAGTTCTTC
TRBJ2-7 | . | TRBV6-6 | . | CASRPTGLRDEQYF | TGTGCCAGCAGACCTACCGGCCTGCGGGACGAGCAGTACTTC
TRBJ2-3 | few | TRBV27 | TRBD2 | CASSSPRGAGTRVTDTQYF | TGTGCCAGCAGTTCCCCCCGTGGAGCCGGGACTAGAGTAACAGATACGCAGTATTTT
TRBJ1-2 | . | TRBV30 | TRBD1 | CAWSSGTGVGYGYTF | TGTGCCTGGAGTTCAGGGACAGGGGTGGGGTATGGCTACACCTTC
TRBJ2-1 | . | TRBV7-2 | TRBD2 | CASSLGVYLAGGQGGEQFF | TGTGCCAGCAGCTTAGGAGTATACCTAGCGGGAGGCCAAGGGGGTGAGCAGTTCTTC
TRBJ1-1 | few | TRBV6-5 | TRBD1 | CASTQTGGITEAFF | TGTGCCAGCACGCAGACAGGGGGGATCACTGAAGCTTTCTTT
TRBJ1-1 | . | TRBV20-1 | TRBD1 | CSAREDRAAFF | TGCAGTGCTAGAGAAGACAGGGCGGCTTTCTTT
TRBJ2-7 | . | TRBV3-1/TRBV3-2 | TRBD2 | CASSGGAGAYEQYF | TGTGCCAGCAGCGGAGGGGCGGGAGCCTACGAGCAGTACTTC
TRBJ2-7 | . | TRBV2 | TRBD1 | CASSDRDRGDEQYF | TGTGCCAGCAGTGACCGGGACAGGGGCGACGAGCAGTACTTC
TRBJ1-3 | . | TRBV19 | . | CASSIDSVDSGNTIYF | TGTGCCAGTAGTATCGACAGCGTTGACTCTGGAAACACCATATATTTT
TRBJ1-2 | . | TRBV5-1 | TRBD1 | CASSSWTGTVRGYTF | TGCGCCAGCAGCTCGTGGACAGGGACCGTAAGGGGCTACACCTTC
TRBJ2-1 | . | TRBV7-2 | . | CASSLGPGYEQFF | TGTGCCAGCAGCTTAGGACCAGGGTATGAGCAGTTCTTC
TRBJ1-2 | . | TRBV12-3/TRBV12-4 | . | CASSLGQNYGYTF | TGTGCCAGCAGTTTAGGACAGAACTATGGCTACACCTTC
TRBJ2-1 | . | TRBV12-5 | TRBD2 | CASGLAGGREQFF | TGTGCTAGTGGTTTAGCGGGGGGCCGGGAGCAGTTCTTC
TRBJ1-5 | . | TRBV7-2 | . | CASSSQGHSNQPQHF | TGTGCCAGCAGCTCTCAGGGACATAGCAATCAGCCCCAGCATTTT
TRBJ2-7 | . | TRBV7-9 | TRBD1 | CASSPPIGTGGVDEQYF | TGTGCCAGCAGCCCACCCATTGGGACAGGGGGCGTCGACGAGCAGTACTTC
TRBJ2-7 | . | TRBV7-8 | . | CASSLYGGQYF | TGTGCCAGCAGCCTTTACGGGGGACAGTACTTC
TRBJ2-7 | . | TRBV7-6 | TRBD1 | CASSFGTGWWDEQYF | TGTGCCAGCAGCTTTGGGACAGGGTGGTGGGACGAGCAGTACTTC
TRBJ1-1 | . | TRBV5-6 | TRBD1 | CASNPQGRHTEAFF | TGTGCCAGCAACCCACAGGGGAGGCACACTGAAGCTTTCTTT
TRBJ2-1 | . | TRBV24-1 | TRBD1 | CATSDRDSSSYNEQFF | TGTGCCACCAGTGATCGGGACAGTAGCTCCTACAATGAGCAGTTCTTC
TRBJ2-2 | . | TRBV7-9 | TRBD2 | CASSLPPSGRNTGELFF | TGTGCCAGCAGCTTACCGCCTAGCGGGAGGAACACCGGGGAGCTGTTTTTT
TRBJ2-3 | . | TRBV7-2 | . | CASSWGGLGTQYF | TGTGCCAGCAGCTGGGGGGGCCTGGGTACGCAGTATTTT
TRBJ2-7 | . | TRBV9 | . | CASSVVGGSEQYF | TGTGCCAGCAGCGTAGTTGGGGGCTCCGAGCAGTACTTC
TRBJ2-5 | . | TRBV5-4 | TRBD1 | CASSSPGTGGGETQYF | TGTGCCAGCAGCTCGCCCGGGACAGGGGGTGGGGAGACCCAGTACTTC
TRBJ2-3 | . | TRBV11-3 | . | CASSHRVRGTDTQYF | TGTGCCAGCAGCCACAGGGTCCGGGGCACAGATACGCAGTATTTT
TRBJ1-2 | few | TRBV5-4 | TRBD1 | CASSSRDRAGYTF | TGTGCCAGCAGCTCCCGTGACAGGGCTGGCTACACCTTC
TRBJ2-1 | . | TRBV6-4 | TRBD2 | CASSTSGQTTYNEQFF | TGTGCCAGCAGCACTAGCGGGCAAACGACGTACAATGAGCAGTTCTTC
TRBJ2-2 | . | TRBV24-1 | . | CATSDLRPGFGELFF | TGTGCCACCAGTGATTTGCGTCCGGGATTCGGGGAGCTGTTTTTT
TRBJ2-1 | . | TRBV4-1 | TRBD2 | CASSQGGTSGLGPQFF | TGCGCCAGCAGCCAAGGCGGGACTAGCGGGCTTGGGCCTCAGTTCTTC
TRBJ2-1 | once | TRBV7-2 | TRBD2 | CASSPRLAGRDEQFF | TGTGCCAGCAGCCCCCGACTAGCGGGTCGGGATGAGCAGTTCTTC
TRBJ2-5 | . | TRBV2 | TRBD1 | CARPTGMEETQYF | TGTGCCAGACCGACAGGGATGGAAGAGACCCAGTACTTC
TRBJ1-2 | . | TRBV19 | . | CAPSTAGYGYTF | TGTGCCCCCTCAACGGCGGGCTATGGCTACACCTTC
TRBJ1-2 | . | TRBV6-1 | . | CASSDVGEGYTF | TGTGCCAGCAGTGATGTAGGGGAAGGCTACACCTTC
TRBJ2-7 | . | TRBV28 | . | CASSREIIEAYF | TGTGCCAGCAGTCGCGAAATAATAGAGGCGTACTTC
TRBJ1-5 | . | TRBV18 | TRBD1 | CASSPGQVPQPQHF | TGTGCCAGCTCACCCGGACAGGTCCCTCAGCCCCAGCATTTT
TRBJ1-1 | . | TRBV5-1 | TRBD1 | CASSLGQGRTEAFF | TGCGCCAGCAGCTTAGGACAGGGGAGAACTGAAGCTTTCTTT
TRBJ2-7 | . | TRBV10-1 | . | CASSDSSYEQYF | TGCGCCAGCAGTGATTCCAGCTACGAGCAGTACTTC
TRBJ2-3 | . | TRBV21-1 | . | CASSRFGSTDTQYF | TGTGCCAGCAGCCGGTTCGGGAGCACAGATACGCAGTATTTT
TRBJ2-1 | . | TRBV7-2 | TRBD2 | CASRLLAGGLNEQFF | TGTGCCAGCAGGTTACTAGCGGGAGGTTTGAATGAGCAGTTCTTC
TRBJ2-3 | once | TRBV3-1/TRBV3-2 | . | CASSQGHLTDTQYF | TGTGCCAGCAGCCAAGGGCACCTCACAGATACGCAGTATTTT